This T cell receptor (beta chain) was sequenced for a study of cytomegalovirus exposure and HLA in healthy donors. Background on the study: Early release data held roughly 90 million unique TCRs from HLA-typed donors. Among the 300 to 500 donors who were genotyped, about 80% fell in the genetic ancestry cluster that is associated with self-reported Caucasian donors.

PCR was performed using 60 Vbeta and 13 Jbeta primers. Data came from immunoSEQ multiplex PCR; TCRdb stores just in-frame clones and leaves some out. This sample contains just over 150,000 clones. The length of the CDR3 is 16 residues. Germline CDR1 is SGDLS and CDR2 is YYNGEE. V was shortened by 0 bases and J by 0 bases, with 10 bases between the two germline ends. Each donor was nominally healthy when sampled (though unrecorded immune exposures were likely). The V gene is TRBV9, the J gene TRBJ1-3; D is possibly TRBD1 (5 bases). Sequenced: PBMCs. The receptor was derived from a man aged 30-40 years in good health and CMV-seronegative. This chain's CDR3 is CASSVDQGSSGNTIYF. The CDR3 DNA reads TGTGCCAGCAGCGTAGACCAGGGAAGCTCTGGAAACACCATATATTTT.